This T cell receptor beta chain was sequenced for a study of OX40 agonist ivuxolimab in advanced cancers. Study-level information: Ivuxolimab, which patients received intravenously every 2 weeks, was dosed at 0.01 to 10 mg/kg.

Sequencing used immunoSEQ multiplex PCR; TCRdb keeps in-frame clones, though not all of them. The table has fewer than 30,000 clones, 88% seen once; the top ten hold 30% to 35%. Germline V CDR1 and CDR2: SGDLS, YYNGEE. This CDR3 spans 15 amino acids. Unmatched junction bases numbered 13, after V lost 4 bases and J lost 6 bases. On this clone itself: What it binds is unknown.

No patient had autoimmune disease or received systemic immunosuppression. Findings and caveats of the study: Also present in some nonresponders was a low level of normalized T-cell clonal expansion. CD4+ and CD8+ T cells in blood underwent clonal expansion by week 6 at 0.1 to 3.0 mg/kg.

This chain joins TRBV9 and TRBJ2-7, with TRBD1 identical over 7 bases. This TCR was sampled from an adult with an advanced solid tumor such as melanoma, head and neck, liver or kidney cancer. The material sequenced was CD4+ or CD8+ T cells sorted from blood, taken in a trial of the OX40 agonist ivuxolimab. CDR3 bases: TGTGCCAGCAGCCCCGGTCCTGACAGGGAAGCCGAGCAGTACTTC. It specifies CASSPGPDREAEQYF.